Listed below are T cell receptor beta chains from one sample, sequenced in a study of blood T cell repertoires in COVID-19. Repertoires were generated with immunoSEQ multiplex PCR, while TCRdb's copy carries only in-frame clones and drops some. Among around 300,000 clones listed, roughly 87% were seen once. Material for sequencing was peripheral blood. The receptors were sampled from a man younger than 35 with active or convalescent COVID-19. The CDR3 runs from the conserved cysteine through the conserved F or W.

>TRBV2|TRBJ1-2
CASSEGHLNYGYTF
>TRBV9|TRBJ1-1
CASSRTGGLGTEAFF
>TRBV11-3|TRBJ1-4
CASGTATNEKLFF
>TRBV4-2|TRBJ2-7
CASSQGQGTYEQYF
>TRBV6-5|TRBJ1-2
CASSPRQGYGYTF
>TRBV5-4|TRBJ2-2
CASSLGGGDTGELFF
>TRBV14|TRBJ2-7
CARGDRSSYEQYF
>TRBV5-1|TRBJ1-1
CASSSASGVNTEAFF
>TRBV5-4|TRBJ2-2
CASSLRTGNTGELFF
>TRBV19|TRBJ1-2
CASSSSYGYTF
>TRBV19|TRBJ1-1
CASSIPLLFRGSWGNTEAFF
>TRBV18|TRBJ2-3
CASSPGAVDTQYF
>TRBV4-1|TRBJ2-5
CASSSQGGETQYF
>TRBV4-2|TRBJ2-1
CASSQDGGGNEQFF
>TRBV6-2/TRBV6-3|TRBJ1-2
CASSRSQHRGSYTF
>TRBV10-1|TRBJ2-2
CASSDDPLGGGRPGELFF
>TRBV6-6|TRBJ2-7
CASSHTPVGSSYEQYF
>TRBV15|TRBJ1-1
CATSRDRGVLNTEAFF
>TRBV11-2|TRBJ2-5
CASSLSEGIETQYF
>TRBV3-1/TRBV3-2|TRBJ1-1
CASSQVWGQGAREAFF
>TRBV5-6|TRBJ2-7
CASSLKSGYYEQYF
>TRBV19|TRBJ2-4
CASTGTRGGNIQYF
>TRBV15|TRBJ2-3
CATSRDVAGVQDTQYF
>TRBV6-2/TRBV6-3|TRBJ1-6
CASSYDIYRVNSPLHF
>TRBV5-1|TRBJ2-1
CASSLPGGRDNEQFF
>TRBV11-1|TRBJ2-1
CASSLTSGGGWNEQFF
>TRBV10-3|TRBJ1-1
CASPLPGTGDVEAFF
>TRBV7-9|TRBJ1-1
CASLNIGQGVTEAFF
>TRBV7-9|TRBJ1-5
CASSPTGQGLDQPQHF
>TRBV5-1|TRBJ1-1
CASSLRQGDLNTEAFF
>TRBV23-1|TRBJ1-1
CASRVEHHPGPEAFF
>TRBV18|TRBJ2-7
CASSPLPAEISYEQYF
>TRBV4-1|TRBJ2-3
CASSPASGGHTDTQYF
>TRBV10-2|TRBJ1-5
CASSHGTGGNQPQHF
>TRBV10-2|TRBJ1-5
CASKDRGDQPQHF
>TRBV13|TRBJ2-7
CASSHPPGTGVYEQYF
>TRBV29-1|TRBJ1-2
CSVVGTEGYTF
>TRBV10-3|TRBJ2-3
CAISESGGGADTQYF
>TRBV2|TRBJ1-5
CASSDTGAPINQPQHF
>TRBV5-1|TRBJ2-3
CASRGQTSTDTQYF
>TRBV14|TRBJ2-4
CASSQEPGTPQIQYF
>TRBV5-1|TRBJ2-7
CASSPGQGGSYEQYF
>TRBV7-8|TRBJ1-1
CASSPRANRGNTEAFF